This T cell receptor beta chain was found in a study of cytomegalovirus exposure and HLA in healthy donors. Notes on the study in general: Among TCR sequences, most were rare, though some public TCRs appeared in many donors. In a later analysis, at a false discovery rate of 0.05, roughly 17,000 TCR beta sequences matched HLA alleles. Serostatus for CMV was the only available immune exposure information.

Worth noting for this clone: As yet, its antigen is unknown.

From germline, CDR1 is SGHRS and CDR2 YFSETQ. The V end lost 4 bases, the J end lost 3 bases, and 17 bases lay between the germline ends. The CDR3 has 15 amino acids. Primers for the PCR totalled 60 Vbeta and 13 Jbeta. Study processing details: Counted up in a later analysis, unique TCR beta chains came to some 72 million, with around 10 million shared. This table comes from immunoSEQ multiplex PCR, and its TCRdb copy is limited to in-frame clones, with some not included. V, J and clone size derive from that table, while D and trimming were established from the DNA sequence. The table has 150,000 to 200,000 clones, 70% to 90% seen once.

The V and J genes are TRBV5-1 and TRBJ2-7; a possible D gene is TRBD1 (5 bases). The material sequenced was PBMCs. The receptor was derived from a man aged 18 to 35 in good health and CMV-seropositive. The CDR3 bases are TGCGCCAGCAGCCCCATGGCAGGGAATAGCTACGAGCAGTACTTC. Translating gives CASSPMAGNSYEQYF.